Listed here are 10 T cell receptor beta chains from one sample, sequenced in a study of T cell responses to AZD1222 COVID-19 vaccine. TCRdb keeps only in-frame clones here, not all; method: immunoSEQ multiplex PCR. The data show approximately 100,000 clones, with approximately 96% seen just once and more than 2% held by the top ten. Source: peripheral blood, taken on day 0 of AZD1222 vaccination. The receptor set was obtained from an adult in good health.

The V call is TRBV7-2, the J call TRBJ2-7, with D possibly matching TRBD1 (6 bases). Germline assignment: CDR1 SGHTA and CDR2 FQGNSA. V was shortened by 5 bases and J by 2 bases, with 19 bases between the two germline ends. CDR3 size: 16 residues. CDR3 amino acids: CASSTPRDTTTYEQYF. The CDR3 region has the DNA TGTGCCAGCAGCACCCCCCGGGACACTACTACCTACGAGCAGTACTTC.

The genes are TRBV7-8 and TRBJ2-4; TRBD1 or TRBD2 may be the D gene (5 bases each). V was shortened by 7 bases and J by 4 bases, with 23 bases between the two germline ends. The CDR3 runs to 17 residues. Germline V CDR1 and CDR2: SGHVS, FQNEAQ. The CDR3 DNA is TGTGCCAGCATCCCCGGGGCAGCAGTCAATGGTAAAAACATTCAGTACTTC. As protein: CASIPGAAVNGKNIQYF.

The chain couples TRBV4-3 to TRBJ2-7; a weak D match, TRBD2 (6 bases). Trimming pared 0 bases from V and 4 bases from J, leaving 10 bases between. CDR3 length: 14 amino acids. Germline values: CDR1 LGHNA, CDR2 YSLEER. The CDR3 DNA reads as TGCGCCAGCAGCCAAGATACGGGGGAATACGAGCAGTACTTC. Its protein product is CASSQDTGEYEQYF.

V gene TRBV6-1 combines with J gene TRBJ1-5; TRBD1 matches at 8 bases. V trimming: 2 bases; J trimming: 11 bases; junction bases outside the gene matches: 5. The CDR3 runs to 13 residues. Germline V gene data show CDR1 as MNHNS and CDR2 as SASEGT. The CDR3 region is CASSEPGTGTQHF. In DNA form, the CDR3 reads TGTGCCAGCAGTGAACCTGGGACAGGCACCCAGCATTTT.

This rearrangement joins TRBV28 to TRBJ1-1; D is uncertain. Germline V CDR1 and CDR2: MDHEN, SYDVKM. CDR3 size: 13 residues. V shed 6 bases and J shed 5 bases, with 13 bases lying between them. Written as DNA, the CDR3 is TGTGCCAGCAGCTGGACCGACGCAACTGAAGCTTTCTTT. Translation gives CASSWTDATEAFF. The entire variable domain, with the rest obtained from reference TRBV28 and TRBJ1-1, is as follows: DVKVTQSSRYLVKRTGEKVFLECVQDMDHENMFWYRQDPGLGLRLIYFSYDVKMKEKGDIPEGYSVSREKKERFSLILESASTNQTSMYLCASSWTDATEAFFGQGTRLTVV.

This clone was observed once. The chain carries TRBV28 and TRBJ2-5; no clear D. Germline V gene sequence: CDR1 MDHEN, CDR2 SYDVKM. CDR3 length: 14 amino acids. The V gene lost 0 bases and the J gene lost 5 bases, with 10 bases spanning the gap. The CDR3 loop is CASSLWARGETQYF. The CDR3, as DNA: TGTGCCAGCAGTTTATGGGCTAGAGGTGAGACCCAGTACTTC.

This chain joins TRBV28 and TRBJ2-7, with 8 nucleotides matching TRBD2. The CDR3 consists of 16 residues. V shed 4 bases, J shed 5 bases, and the junction held 13 bases outside the gene matches. Germline V gene sequence: CDR1 MDHEN, CDR2 SYDVKM. DNA for the CDR3: TGTGCCAGCAGTTCCCGCGCGGCGGGGGGAGACAACGAGCAGTACTTC. The encoded protein is CASSSRAAGGDNEQYF. The full variable domain, its missing parts supplied by reference TRBV28 and TRBJ2-7, is DVKVTQSSRYLVKRTGEKVFLECVQDMDHENMFWYRQDPGLGLRLIYFSYDVKMKEKGDIPEGYSVSREKKERFSLILESASTNQTSMYLCASSSRAAGGDNEQYFGPGTRLTVT.

The genes are TRBV6-5 and TRBJ1-2, with D perhaps matching TRBD1 (6 bases). The germline V and J ends were trimmed by 4 bases and 4 bases, with 10 bases remaining between them. In germline, CDR1 is MNHEY, CDR2 SVGAGI. The CDR3 has 13 amino acids. DNA of the CDR3: TGTGCCAGCAGTTCAGGGGAAATCTATGGCTACACCTTC. Amino acid sequence: CASSSGEIYGYTF.

The CDR3 is CASSLYQNTEAFF. Here the CDR3 DNA reads TGTGCCAGCAGCCTGTATCAGAACACTGAAGCTTTCTTT. V gene TRBV6-5 combines with J gene TRBJ1-1; D is unclear. The V end was cut by 6 bases, the J end by 1 base, with 9 bases between. Germline loops: CDR1 MNHEY, CDR2 SVGAGI. The CDR3 is 13 amino acids.

The chain couples TRBV30 to TRBJ1-1, with D unclear. The CDR3 consists of 11 residues. Germline V gene sequence: CDR1 GTSNPN, CDR2 SVGIG (reference sequence). The ends were cut back, 7 bases at V and 2 bases at J, with 8 bases in the middle. CDR3 in amino acids: CALRSNTEAFF. CDR3 bases: TGTGCCTTACGGAGCAACACTGAAGCTTTCTTT.